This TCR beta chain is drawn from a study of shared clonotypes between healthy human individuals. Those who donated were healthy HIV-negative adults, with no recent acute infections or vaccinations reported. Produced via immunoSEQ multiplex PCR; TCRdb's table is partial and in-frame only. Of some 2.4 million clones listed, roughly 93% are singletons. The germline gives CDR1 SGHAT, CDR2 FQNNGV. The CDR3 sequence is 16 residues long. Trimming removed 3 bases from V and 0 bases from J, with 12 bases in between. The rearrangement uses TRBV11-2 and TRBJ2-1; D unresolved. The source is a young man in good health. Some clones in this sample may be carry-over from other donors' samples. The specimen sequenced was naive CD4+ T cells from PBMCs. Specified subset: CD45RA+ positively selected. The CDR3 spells CASSFRADLSYNEQFF. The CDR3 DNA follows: TGTGCCAGCAGCTTTCGCGCGGACCTCTCCTACAATGAGCAGTTCTTC.